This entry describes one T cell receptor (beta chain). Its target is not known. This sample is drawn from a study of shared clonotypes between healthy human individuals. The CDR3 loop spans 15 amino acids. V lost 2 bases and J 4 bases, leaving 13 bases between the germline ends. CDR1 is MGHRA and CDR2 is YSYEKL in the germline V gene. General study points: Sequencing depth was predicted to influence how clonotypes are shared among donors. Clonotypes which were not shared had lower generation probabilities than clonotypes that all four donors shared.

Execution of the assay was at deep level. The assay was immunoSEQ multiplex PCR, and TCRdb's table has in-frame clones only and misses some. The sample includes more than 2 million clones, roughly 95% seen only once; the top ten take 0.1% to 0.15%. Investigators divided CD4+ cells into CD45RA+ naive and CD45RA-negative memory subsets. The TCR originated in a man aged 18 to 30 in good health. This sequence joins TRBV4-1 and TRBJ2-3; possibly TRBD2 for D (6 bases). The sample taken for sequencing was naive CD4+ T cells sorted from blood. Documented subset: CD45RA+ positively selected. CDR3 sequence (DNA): TGCGCCAGCAGCCAACCCACTAGCCGGGCAGATACGCAGTATTTT. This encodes CASSQPTSRADTQYF.